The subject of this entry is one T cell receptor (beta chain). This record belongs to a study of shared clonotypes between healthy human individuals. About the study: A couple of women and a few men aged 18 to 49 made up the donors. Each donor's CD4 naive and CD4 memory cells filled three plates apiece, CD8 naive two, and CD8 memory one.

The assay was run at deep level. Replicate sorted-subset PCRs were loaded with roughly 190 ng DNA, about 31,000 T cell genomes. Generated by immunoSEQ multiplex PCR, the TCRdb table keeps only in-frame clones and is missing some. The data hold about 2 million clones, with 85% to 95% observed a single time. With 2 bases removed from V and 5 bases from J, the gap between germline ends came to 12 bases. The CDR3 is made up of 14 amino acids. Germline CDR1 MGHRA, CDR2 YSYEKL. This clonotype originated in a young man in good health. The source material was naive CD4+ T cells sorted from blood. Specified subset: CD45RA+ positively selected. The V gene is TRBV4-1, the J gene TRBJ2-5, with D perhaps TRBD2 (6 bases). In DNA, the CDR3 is TGCGCCAGCAGCCAATTGGGGGGAGCGGAGACCCAGTACTTC. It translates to CASSQLGGAETQYF.